This T cell receptor beta chain came from a study of T cell changes during pregnancy in multiple sclerosis. CDR1 and CDR2 from the germline V gene are LNHDA and SQIVND (reference sequence). CDR3 size: 14 residues. The V end was cut by 2 bases, the J end by 3 bases, with 10 bases between. Produced via immunoSEQ multiplex PCR; TCRdb's table is partial and in-frame only. The data hold roughly 56,000 clones, with under 95% observed a single time. This chain links TRBV19 with TRBJ1-1; D possibly corresponds to TRBD1 (6 bases). The clonotype originates from a female donor in good health, enrolled as a control in a pregnancy study. The sample here was CD4+ T cells from peripheral blood mononuclear cells, taken after pregnancy. The CDR3 sequence is CASSIQAGDTEAFF. CDR3 nucleotides: TGTGCCAGTAGTATACAGGCAGGGGACACTGAAGCTTTCTTT.